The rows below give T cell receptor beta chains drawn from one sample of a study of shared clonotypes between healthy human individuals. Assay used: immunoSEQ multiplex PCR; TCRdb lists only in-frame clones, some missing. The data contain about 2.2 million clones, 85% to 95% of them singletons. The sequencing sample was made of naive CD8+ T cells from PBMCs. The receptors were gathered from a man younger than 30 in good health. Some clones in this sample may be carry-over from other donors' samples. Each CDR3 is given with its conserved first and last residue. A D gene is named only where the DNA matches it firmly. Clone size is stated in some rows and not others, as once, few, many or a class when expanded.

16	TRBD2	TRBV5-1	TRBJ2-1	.	TGCGCCAGCAGCTTACCGGGACTAGCGGTTAACAATGAGCAGTTCTTC	CASSLPGLAVNNEQFF
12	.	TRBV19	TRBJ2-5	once	TGTGCCAGTAGTATAGGGCTAGGGGCCCAGTACTTC	CASSIGLGAQYF
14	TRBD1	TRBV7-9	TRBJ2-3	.	TGTGCCAGCAGCGCCACAGGGGATACAGATACGCAGTATTTT	CASSATGDTDTQYF
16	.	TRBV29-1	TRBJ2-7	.	TGCAGCGTTGTCGAAGCTAAGGAGGACAGCCCCTACGAGCAGTACTTC	CSVVEAKEDSPYEQYF
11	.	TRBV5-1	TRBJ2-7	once	TGCGCCAGCAGCCTCAACTACGAGCAGTACTTC	CASSLNYEQYF
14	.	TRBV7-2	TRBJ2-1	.	TGTGCCAGCAGCGATTCTCCGGAGTCGGATGAGCAGTTCTTC	CASSDSPESDEQFF
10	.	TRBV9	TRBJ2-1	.	TGTGCCAGCAGCGGAATTGAGCAGTTCTTC	CASSGIEQFF
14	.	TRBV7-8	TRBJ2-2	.	TGTGCCAGCAGCCCAAGCGCGAACACCGGGGAGCTGTTTTTT	CASSPSANTGELFF
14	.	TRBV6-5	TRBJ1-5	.	TGTGCCAGCAGTTACTCATTTGGCAATCAGCCCCAGCATTTT	CASSYSFGNQPQHF
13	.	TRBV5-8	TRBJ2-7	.	TGTGCCAGCAGCTCGGGTACATCCTACGAGCAGTACTTC	CASSSGTSYEQYF
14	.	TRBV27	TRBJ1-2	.	TGTGCCAGCAGTTTGGGGGGGAGCTCCTATGGCTACACCTTC	CASSLGGSSYGYTF
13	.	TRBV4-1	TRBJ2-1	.	TGCGCCAGCAGCCAACTGGTCTACAATGAGCAGTTCTTC	CASSQLVYNEQFF
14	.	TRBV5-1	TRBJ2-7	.	TGCGCCAGCAGCTTCAGGGTTGGGGGATACGAGCAGTACTTC	CASSFRVGGYEQYF